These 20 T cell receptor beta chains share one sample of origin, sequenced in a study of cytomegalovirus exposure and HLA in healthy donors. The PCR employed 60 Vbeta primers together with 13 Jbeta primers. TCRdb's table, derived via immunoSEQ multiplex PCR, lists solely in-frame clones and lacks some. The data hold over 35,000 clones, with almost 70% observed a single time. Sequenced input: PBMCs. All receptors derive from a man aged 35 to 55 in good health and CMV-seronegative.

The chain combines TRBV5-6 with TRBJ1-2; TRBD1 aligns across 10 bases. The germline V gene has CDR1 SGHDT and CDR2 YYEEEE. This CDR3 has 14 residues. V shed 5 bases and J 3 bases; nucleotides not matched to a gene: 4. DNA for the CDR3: TGTGCCAGCAGAAGGGACAGGGGAGACTATGGCTACACCTTC. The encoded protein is CASRRDRGDYGYTF.

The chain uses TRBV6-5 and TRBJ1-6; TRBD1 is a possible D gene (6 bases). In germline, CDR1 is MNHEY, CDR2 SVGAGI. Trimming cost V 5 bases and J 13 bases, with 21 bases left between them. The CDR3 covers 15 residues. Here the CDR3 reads CASSLTGTPSFPLHF. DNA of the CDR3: TGTGCCAGCAGTCTTACCGGGACACCTTCCTTCCCCCTCCACTTT.

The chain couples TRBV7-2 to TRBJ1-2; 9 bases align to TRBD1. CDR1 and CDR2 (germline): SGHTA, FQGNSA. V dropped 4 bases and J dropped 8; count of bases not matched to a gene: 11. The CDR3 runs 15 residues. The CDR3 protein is CASSSQQQGARGYTF. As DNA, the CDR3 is TGTGCCAGCAGCTCTCAACAACAGGGGGCACGAGGCTACACCTTC.

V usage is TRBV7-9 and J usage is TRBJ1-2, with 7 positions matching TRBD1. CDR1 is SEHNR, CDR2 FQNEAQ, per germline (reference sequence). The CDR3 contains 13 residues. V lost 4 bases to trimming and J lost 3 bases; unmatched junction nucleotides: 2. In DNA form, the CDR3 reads TGTGCCAGCAGCTCGGGACAGTACTATGGCTACACCTTC. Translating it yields CASSSGQYYGYTF.

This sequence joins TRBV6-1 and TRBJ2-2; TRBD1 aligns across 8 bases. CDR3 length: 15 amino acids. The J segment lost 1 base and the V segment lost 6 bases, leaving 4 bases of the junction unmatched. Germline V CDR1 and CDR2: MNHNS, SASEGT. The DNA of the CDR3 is TGTGCCAGCAGCCCCGGGACAGGGAACACCGGGGAGCTGTTTTTT. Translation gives CASSPGTGNTGELFF.

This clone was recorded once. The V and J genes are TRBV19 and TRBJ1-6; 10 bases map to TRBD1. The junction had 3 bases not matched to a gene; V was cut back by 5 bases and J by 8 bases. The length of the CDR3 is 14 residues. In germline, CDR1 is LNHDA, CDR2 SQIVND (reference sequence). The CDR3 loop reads CASSPGQGYSPLHF. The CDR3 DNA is TGTGCCAGTAGTCCGGGACAGGGGTATTCACCCCTCCACTTT.

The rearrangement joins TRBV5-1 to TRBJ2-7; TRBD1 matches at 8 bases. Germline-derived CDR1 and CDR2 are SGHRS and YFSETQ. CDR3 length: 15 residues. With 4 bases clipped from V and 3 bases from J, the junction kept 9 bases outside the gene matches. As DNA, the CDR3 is TGCGCCAGCAGCCGCGGACAGGGCCAAAACTACGAGCAGTACTTC. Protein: CASSRGQGQNYEQYF.

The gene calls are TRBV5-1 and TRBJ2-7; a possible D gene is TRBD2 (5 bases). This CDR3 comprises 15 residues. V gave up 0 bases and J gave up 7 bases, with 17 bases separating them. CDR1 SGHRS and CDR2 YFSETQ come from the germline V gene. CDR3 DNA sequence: TGCGCCAGCAGCTTGGCCAGCGGCGTACTGGGGGAGCAGTACTTC. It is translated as CASSLASGVLGEQYF.

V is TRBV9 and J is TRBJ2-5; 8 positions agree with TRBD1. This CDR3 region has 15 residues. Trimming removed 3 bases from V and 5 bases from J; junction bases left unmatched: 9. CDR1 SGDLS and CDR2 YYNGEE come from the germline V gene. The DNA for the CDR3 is TGTGCCAGCAGCGGGACAGGGTATGTCGGGGAGACCCAGTACTTC. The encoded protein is CASSGTGYVGETQYF.

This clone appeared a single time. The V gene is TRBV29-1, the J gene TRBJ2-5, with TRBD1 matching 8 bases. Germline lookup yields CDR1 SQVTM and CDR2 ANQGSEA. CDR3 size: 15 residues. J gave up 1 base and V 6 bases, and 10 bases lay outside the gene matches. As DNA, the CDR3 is TGCAGCGTGCCACCTAGACAGGGGCCCCAAGAGACCCAGTACTTC. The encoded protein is CSVPPRQGPQETQYF. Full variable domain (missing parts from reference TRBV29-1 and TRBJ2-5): SAVISQKPSRDICQRGTSLTIQCQVDSQVTMMFWYRQQPGQSLTLIATANQGSEATYESGFVIDKFPISRPNLTFSTLTVSNMSPEDSSIYLCSVPPRQGPQETQYFGPGTRLLVL.

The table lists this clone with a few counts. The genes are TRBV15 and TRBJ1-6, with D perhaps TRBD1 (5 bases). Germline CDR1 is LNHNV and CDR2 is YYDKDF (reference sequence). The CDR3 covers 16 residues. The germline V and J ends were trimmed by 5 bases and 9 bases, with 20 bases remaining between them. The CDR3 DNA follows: TGTGCCACCAGCGGAGCCCCTGACAGCGGGAGTTCACCCCTCCACTTT. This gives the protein CATSGAPDSGSSPLHF.

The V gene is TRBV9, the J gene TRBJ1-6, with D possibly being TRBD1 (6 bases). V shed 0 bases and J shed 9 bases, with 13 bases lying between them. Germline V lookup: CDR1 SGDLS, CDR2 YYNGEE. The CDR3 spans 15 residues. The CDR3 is CASSVDSQGSSPLHF. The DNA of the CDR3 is TGTGCCAGCAGCGTAGATTCCCAGGGGAGTTCACCCCTCCACTTT. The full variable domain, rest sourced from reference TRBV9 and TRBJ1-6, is DSGVTQTPKHLITATGQRVTLRCSPRSGDLSVYWYQQSLDQGLQFLIQYYNGEERAKGNILERFSAQQFPDLHSELNLSSLELGDSALYFCASSVDSQGSSPLHFGNGTRLTVT.

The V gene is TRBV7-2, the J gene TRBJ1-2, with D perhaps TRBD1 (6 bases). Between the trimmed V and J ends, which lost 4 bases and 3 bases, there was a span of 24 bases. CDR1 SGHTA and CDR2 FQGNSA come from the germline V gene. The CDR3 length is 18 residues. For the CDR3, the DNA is TGTGCCAGCAGCTCCCGGGCGGTACAGGGACGGAGTGACTATGGCTACACCTTC. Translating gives CASSSRAVQGRSDYGYTF. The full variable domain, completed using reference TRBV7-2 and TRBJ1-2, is GAGVSQSPSNKVTEKGKDVELRCDPISGHTALYWYRQSLGQGLEFLIYFQGNSAPDKSGLPSDRFSAERTGGSVSTLTIQRTQQEDSAVYLCASSSRAVQGRSDYGYTFGSGTRLTVV.

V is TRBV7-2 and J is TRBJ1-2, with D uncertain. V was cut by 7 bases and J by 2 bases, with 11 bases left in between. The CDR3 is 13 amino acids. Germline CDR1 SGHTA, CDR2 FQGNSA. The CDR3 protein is CASTPGRNYGYTF. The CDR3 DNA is TGTGCCAGCACCCCCGGCAGGAACTATGGCTACACCTTC.

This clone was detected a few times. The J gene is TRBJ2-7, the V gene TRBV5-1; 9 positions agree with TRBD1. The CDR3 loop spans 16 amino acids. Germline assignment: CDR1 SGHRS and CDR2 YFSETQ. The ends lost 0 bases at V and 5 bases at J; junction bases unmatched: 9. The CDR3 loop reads CASSLASVGQGNEQYF. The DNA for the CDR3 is TGCGCCAGCAGCTTGGCCTCCGTCGGACAGGGGAACGAGCAGTACTTC.

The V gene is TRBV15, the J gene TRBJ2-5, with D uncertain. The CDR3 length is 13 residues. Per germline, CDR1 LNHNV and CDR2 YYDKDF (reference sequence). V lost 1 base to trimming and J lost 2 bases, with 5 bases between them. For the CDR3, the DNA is TGTGCCACCAGCAGAGTTCAACAAGAGACCCAGTACTTC. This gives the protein CATSRVQQETQYF.

The CDR3: CASSSSGGLQETQYF. DNA for the CDR3: TGTGCCAGCAGCTCTAGCGGGGGGCTACAAGAGACCCAGTACTTC. The rearrangement uses TRBV9 and TRBJ2-5; 11 bases match TRBD2. V shed 4 bases and J 2 bases; nucleotides not matched to a gene: 4. The CDR3 extends over 15 amino acids. Germline-derived CDR1 and CDR2 are SGDLS and YYNGEE. Based on the CDR3 plus reference TRBV9 and TRBJ2-5, the full variable domain is DSGVTQTPKHLITATGQRVTLRCSPRSGDLSVYWYQQSLDQGLQFLIQYYNGEERAKGNILERFSAQQFPDLHSELNLSSLELGDSALYFCASSSSGGLQETQYFGPGTRLLVL.

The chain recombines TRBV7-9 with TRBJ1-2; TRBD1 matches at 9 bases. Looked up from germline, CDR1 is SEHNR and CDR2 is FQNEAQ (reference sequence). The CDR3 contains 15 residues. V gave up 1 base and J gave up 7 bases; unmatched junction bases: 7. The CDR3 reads CASSLGWTGESGYTF. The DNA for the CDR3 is TGTGCCAGCAGCTTAGGGTGGACAGGGGAAAGTGGCTACACCTTC.

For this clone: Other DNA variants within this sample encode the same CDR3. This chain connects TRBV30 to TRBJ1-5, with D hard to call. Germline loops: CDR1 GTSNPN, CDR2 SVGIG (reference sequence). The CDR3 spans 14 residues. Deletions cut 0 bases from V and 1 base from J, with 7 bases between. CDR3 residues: CAWSVGGSNQPQHF. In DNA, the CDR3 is TGTGCCTGGAGTGTAGGAGGGAGCAATCAGCCCCAGCATTTT.

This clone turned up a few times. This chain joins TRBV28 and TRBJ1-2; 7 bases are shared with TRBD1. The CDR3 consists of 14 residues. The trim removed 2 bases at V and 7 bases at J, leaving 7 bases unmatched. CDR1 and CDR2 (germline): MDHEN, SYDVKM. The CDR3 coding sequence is TGTGCCAGCAGTTTACCAGGGGGGAATTCTGGCTACACCTTC. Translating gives CASSLPGGNSGYTF.